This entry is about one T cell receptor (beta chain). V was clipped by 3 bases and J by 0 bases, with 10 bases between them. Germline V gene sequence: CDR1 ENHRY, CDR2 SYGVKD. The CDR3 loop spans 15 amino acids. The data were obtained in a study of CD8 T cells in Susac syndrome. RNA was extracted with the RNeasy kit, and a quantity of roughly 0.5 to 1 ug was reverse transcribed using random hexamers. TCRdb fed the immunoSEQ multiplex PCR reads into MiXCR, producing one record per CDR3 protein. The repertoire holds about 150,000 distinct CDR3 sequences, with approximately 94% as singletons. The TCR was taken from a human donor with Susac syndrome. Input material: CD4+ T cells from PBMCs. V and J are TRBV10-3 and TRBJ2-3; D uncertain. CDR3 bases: TGTGCCATCAGTGAATCACAAGGAAGCACAGATACGCAGTATTTT. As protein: CAISESQGSTDTQYF.